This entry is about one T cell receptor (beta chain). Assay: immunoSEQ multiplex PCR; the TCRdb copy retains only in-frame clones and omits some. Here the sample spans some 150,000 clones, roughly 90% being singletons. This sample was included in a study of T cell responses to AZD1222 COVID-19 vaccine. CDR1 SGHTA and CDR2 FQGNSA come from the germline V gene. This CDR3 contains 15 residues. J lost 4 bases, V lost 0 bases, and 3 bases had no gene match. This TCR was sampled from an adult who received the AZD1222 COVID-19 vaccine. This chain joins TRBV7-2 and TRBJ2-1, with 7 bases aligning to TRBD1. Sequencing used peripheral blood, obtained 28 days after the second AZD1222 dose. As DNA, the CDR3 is TGTGCCAGCAGCTTAGCGCTGACAGGGTACAATGAGCAGTTCTTC. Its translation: CASSLALTGYNEQFF.